This T cell receptor beta chain was identified in a study of blood T cells in healthy people across ages. A second about 7 to 11 cycle PCR used barcoded and J-beta primers. Each cDNA molecule was tagged by a template-switch adaptor with 12 random nucleotides. TCRdb processed the 5' RACE reads anew with MiXCR; each CDR3 protein has one entry. Here the sample spans 1 million to 1.2 million distinct CDR3 sequences, around two fifths being singletons. This clonotype was counted only a few times. No antigen is known for it. Study conclusions and caveats: Getting older went along with TCR beta diversity per million T cells dropping roughly linearly.

Trimming stripped 6 bases from V and 7 bases from J, with 16 bases between. The CDR3 runs to 14 residues. The germline gives CDR1 MNHNY, CDR2 SVGAGI (reference sequence). The chain carries TRBV6-6 and TRBJ2-1; possible D gene TRBD1, 5 bases. Material: blood. The clonotype originates from a man between 18 and 35 years old in good health. CDR3 protein: CASSPVRQPNEQFF. The CDR3 coding sequence is TGTGCCAGCAGCCCTGTGAGACAGCCAAATGAGCAGTTCTTC.